This T cell receptor beta chain comes out of a study of control samples from healthy donors and cancer patients. The CDR3 loop spans 14 amino acids. In germline, CDR1 is SGHKS, CDR2 YYEKEE (reference sequence). Trimming pared 6 bases from V and 8 bases from J, leaving 17 bases between. The table came from immunoSEQ multiplex PCR; TCRdb's copy has only in-frame clones and leaves some out. Seen here are 170,000 or so clones, over 80% observed once, and the top ten hold over 1.1%. The sequence came from a young man in good health. The sequenced material came from blood. The chain links TRBV5-5 to TRBJ1-4, with D possibly being TRBD1 (6 bases). The CDR3 bases are TGTGCCAGCAACAATAACAGGGACGAAGAAAAACTGTTTTTT. It encodes CASNNNRDEEKLFF.